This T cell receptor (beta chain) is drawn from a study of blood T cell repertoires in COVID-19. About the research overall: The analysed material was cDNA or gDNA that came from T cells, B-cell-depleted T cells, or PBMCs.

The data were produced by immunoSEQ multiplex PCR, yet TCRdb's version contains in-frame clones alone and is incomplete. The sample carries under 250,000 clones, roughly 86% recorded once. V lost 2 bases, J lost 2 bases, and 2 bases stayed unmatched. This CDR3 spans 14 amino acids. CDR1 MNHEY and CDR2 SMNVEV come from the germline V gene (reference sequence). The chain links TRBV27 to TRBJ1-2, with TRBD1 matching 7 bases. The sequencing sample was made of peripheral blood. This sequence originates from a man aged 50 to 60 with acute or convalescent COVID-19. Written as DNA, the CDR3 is TGTGCCAGCAGTTTAAGCAGGGGGAACTATGGCTACACCTTC. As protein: CASSLSRGNYGYTF.